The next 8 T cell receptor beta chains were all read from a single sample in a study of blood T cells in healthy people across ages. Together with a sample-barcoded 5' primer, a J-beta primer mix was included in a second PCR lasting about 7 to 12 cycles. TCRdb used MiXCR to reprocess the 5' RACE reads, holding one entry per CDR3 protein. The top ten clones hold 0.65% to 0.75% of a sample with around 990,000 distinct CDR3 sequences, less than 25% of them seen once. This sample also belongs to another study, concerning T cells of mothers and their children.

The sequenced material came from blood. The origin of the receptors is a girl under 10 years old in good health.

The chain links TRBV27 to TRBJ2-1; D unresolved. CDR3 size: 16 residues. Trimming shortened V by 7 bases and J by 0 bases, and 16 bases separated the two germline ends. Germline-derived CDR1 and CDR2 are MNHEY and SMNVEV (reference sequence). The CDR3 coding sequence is TGTGCCAGCAAACTACAGCCGGCGAGCTCCTACAATGAGCAGTTCTTC. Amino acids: CASKLQPASSYNEQFF.

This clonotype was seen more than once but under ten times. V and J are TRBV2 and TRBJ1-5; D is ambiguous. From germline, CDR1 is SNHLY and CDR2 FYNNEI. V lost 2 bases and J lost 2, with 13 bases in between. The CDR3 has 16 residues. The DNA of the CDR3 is TGTGCCAGCAGTGAAATAGTTGGGCGGGGCAATCAGCCCCAGCATTTT. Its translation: CASSEIVGRGNQPQHF.

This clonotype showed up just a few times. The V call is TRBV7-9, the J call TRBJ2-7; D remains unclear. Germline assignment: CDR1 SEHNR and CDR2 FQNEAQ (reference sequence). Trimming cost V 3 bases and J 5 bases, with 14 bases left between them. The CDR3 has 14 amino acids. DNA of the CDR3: TGTGCCAGCAGCTTGTCCCCCCCGTTTAACGAGCAGTACTTC. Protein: CASSLSPPFNEQYF.

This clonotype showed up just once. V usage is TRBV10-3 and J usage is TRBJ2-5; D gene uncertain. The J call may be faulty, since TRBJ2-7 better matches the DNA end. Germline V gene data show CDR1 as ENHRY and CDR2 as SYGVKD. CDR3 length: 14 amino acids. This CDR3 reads CAITTTPLLYEQYF. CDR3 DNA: TGTGCCATCACCACGACCCCATTACTCTACGAGCAGTACTTC.

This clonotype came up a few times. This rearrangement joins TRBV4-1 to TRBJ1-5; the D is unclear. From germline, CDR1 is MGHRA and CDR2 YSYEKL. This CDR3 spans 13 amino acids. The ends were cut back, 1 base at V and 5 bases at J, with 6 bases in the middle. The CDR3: CASSQGPYQPQHF. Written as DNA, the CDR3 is TGCGCCAGCAGCCAAGGACCGTATCAGCCCCAGCATTTT.

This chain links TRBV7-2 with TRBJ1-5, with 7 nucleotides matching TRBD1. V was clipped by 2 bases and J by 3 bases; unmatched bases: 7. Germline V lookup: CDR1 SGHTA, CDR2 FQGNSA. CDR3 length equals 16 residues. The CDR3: CASSLWAGGNNQPQHF. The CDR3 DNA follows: TGTGCCAGCAGCTTATGGGCAGGGGGAAACAATCAGCCCCAGCATTTT.

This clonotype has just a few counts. CDR3 sequence (DNA): TGTGCCAGCAGTTACTCGGGCAGCATGAACACTGAAGCTTTCTTT. It is translated as CASSYSGSMNTEAFF. The chain links TRBV6-5 to TRBJ1-1; D uncertain. Trimming stripped 0 bases from V and 0 bases from J, with 8 bases between. Germline assignment: CDR1 MNHEY and CDR2 SVGAGI. The CDR3 loop spans 15 amino acids.

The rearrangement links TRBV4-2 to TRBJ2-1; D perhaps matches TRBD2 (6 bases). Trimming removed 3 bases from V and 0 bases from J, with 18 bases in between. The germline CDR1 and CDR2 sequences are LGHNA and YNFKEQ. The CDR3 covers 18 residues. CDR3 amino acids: CASSQPPMGLLSYNEQFF. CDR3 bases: TGTGCCAGCAGCCAGCCCCCTATGGGACTCCTCTCCTACAATGAGCAGTTCTTC.